This T cell receptor beta chain originates from a study of OX40 agonist ivuxolimab in advanced cancers. Study overall: In this trial design, patients received ivuxolimab intravenously at 0.01 to 10 mg/kg every 2 weeks. Dose-escalation patients were diagnosed with hepatocellular carcinoma, melanoma, renal cell cancer or head and neck cancer. Antecedent anti-PD-1, anti-PD-L1 or anti-CTLA-4 therapy was permissible, with roughly 40% having received some. Overall study findings and caveats: Patients with a partial response at 0.1-3.0 mg/kg had among the lowest clonal expansion.

On this clone itself: Its specificity is not known.

Some clones are missing from TCRdb's copy, which holds only in-frame ones; the method was immunoSEQ multiplex PCR. Here the sample spans some 64,000 clones, roughly 85% being singletons. The germline CDR1 and CDR2 sequences are LNHDA and SQIVND (reference sequence). The CDR3 runs 14 residues. Trimming took 0 bases from V and 5 from J, leaving 10 bases between them. The sample in question was CD4+ or CD8+ T cells sorted from blood, obtained in a trial of the OX40 agonist ivuxolimab. The clonotype was recovered from an adult with an advanced solid tumor such as melanoma, head and neck, liver or kidney cancer. This chain joins TRBV19 and TRBJ1-1; possibly TRBD1 for D (5 bases). CDR3 sequence reads: CASSIDQRGTEAFF. The CDR3 DNA reads as TGTGCCAGTAGTATAGATCAACGGGGGACTGAAGCTTTCTTT.